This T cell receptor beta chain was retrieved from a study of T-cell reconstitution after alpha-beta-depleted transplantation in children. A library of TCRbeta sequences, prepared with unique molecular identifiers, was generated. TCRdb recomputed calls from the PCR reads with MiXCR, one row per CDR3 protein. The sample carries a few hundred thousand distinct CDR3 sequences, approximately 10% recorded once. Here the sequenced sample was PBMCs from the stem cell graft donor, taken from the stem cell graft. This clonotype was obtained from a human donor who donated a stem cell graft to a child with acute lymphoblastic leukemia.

The DNA for the CDR3 is TGCGCCAGCAGCCAAGAAATAAAGGGGCGAGAGACCCAGTACTTC. Protein: CASSQEIKGRETQYF. This chain links TRBV4-1 with TRBJ2-5, with D possibly TRBD1 on 5 matching bases. Germline CDR1 is MGHRA and CDR2 is YSYEKL. CDR3 length equals 15 residues. V gave up 0 bases and J gave up 4 bases, with 12 bases separating them.